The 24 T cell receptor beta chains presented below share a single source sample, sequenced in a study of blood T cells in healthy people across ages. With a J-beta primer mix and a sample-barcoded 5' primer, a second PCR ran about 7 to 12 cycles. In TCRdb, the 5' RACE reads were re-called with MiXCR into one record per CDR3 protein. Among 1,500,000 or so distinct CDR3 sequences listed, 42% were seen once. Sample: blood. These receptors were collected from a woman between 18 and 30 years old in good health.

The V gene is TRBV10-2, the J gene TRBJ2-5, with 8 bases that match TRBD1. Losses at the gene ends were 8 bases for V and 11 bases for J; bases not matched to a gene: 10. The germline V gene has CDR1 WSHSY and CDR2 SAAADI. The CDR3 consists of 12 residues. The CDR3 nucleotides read TGCGCCAGCCGACAGGGGTCGAATGAGCAGTACTTC. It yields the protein CASRQGSNEQYF.

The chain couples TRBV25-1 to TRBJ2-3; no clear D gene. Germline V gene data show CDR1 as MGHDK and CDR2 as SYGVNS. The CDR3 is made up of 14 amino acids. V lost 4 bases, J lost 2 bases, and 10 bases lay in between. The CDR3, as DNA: TGTGCCAGCAGTGTAGAGGCCAACACAGATACGCAGTATTTT. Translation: CASSVEANTDTQYF.

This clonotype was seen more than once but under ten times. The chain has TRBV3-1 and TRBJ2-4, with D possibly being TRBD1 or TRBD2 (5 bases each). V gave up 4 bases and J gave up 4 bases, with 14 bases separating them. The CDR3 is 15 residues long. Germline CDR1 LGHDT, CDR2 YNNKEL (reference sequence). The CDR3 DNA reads TGTGCCAGCAGCCGTAGGGACGGCCAAAAAAACATTCAGTACTTC. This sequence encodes CASSRRDGQKNIQYF. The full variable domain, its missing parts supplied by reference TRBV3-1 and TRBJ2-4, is DTAVSQTPKYLVTQMGNDKSIKCEQNLGHDTMYWYKQDSKKFLKIMFSYNNKELIINETVPNRFSPKSPDKAHLNLHINSLELGDSAVYFCASSRRDGQKNIQYFGAGTRLSVL.

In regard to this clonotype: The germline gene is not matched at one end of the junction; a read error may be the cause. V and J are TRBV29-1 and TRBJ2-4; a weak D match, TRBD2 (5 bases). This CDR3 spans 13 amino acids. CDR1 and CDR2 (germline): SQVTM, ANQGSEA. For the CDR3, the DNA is TGCAGTGTTGAGGGCACCGGGAAAAACATTCAGTACTTC. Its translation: CSVEGTGKNIQYF.

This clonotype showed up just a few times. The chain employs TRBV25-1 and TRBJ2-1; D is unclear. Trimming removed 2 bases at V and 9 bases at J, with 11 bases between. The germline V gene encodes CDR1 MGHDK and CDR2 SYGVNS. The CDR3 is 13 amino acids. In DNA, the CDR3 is TGTGCCAGCAGTGAAATTATGCTGGGTGAGCAGTTCTTC. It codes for CASSEIMLGEQFF.

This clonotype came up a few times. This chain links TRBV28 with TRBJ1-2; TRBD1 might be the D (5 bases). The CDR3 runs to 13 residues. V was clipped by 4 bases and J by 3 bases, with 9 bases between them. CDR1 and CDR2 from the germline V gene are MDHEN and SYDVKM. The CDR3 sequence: CASSSGLHYGYTF. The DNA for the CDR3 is TGTGCCAGCAGTTCGGGACTCCACTATGGCTACACCTTC.

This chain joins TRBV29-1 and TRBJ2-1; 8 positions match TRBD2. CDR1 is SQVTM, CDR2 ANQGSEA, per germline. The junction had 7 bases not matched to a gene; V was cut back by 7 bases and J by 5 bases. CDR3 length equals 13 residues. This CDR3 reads CSALGGDDNEQFF. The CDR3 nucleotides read TGCAGCGCCCTCGGGGGGGATGACAATGAGCAGTTCTTC.

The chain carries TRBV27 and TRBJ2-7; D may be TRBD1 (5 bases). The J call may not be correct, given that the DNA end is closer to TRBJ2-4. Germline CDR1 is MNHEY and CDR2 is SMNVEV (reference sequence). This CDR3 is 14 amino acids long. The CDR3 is CASSSRVSGNIQYF. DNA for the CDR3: TGTGCCAGCAGTTCCAGGGTATCTGGGAACATTCAGTACTTC.

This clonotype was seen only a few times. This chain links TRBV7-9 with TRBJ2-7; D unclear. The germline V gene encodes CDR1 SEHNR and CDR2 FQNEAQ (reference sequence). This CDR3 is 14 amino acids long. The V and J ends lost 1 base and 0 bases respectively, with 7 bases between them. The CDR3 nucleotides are TGTGCCAGCAGCTTAGGCATCAGCTCCTACGAGCAGTACTTC. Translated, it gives CASSLGISSYEQYF.

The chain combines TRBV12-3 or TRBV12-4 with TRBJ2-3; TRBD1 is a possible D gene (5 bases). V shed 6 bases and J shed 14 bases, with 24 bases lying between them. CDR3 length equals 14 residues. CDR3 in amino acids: CASSPPGAGIYAYF. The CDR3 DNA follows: TGTGCCAGCAGCCCCCCAGGAGCAGGGATATACGCGTATTTT.

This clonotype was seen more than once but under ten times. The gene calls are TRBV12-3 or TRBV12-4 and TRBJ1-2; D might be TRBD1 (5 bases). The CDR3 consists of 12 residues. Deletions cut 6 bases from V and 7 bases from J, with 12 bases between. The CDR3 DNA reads TGTGCCAGCAGCCCGGGACGGTTTGGCTACACCTTC. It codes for CASSPGRFGYTF.

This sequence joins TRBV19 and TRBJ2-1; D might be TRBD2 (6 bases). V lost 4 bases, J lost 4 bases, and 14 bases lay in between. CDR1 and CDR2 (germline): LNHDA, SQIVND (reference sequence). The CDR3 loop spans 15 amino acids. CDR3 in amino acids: CASSTWSGYYNEQFF. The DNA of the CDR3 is TGTGCCAGTAGTACTTGGAGCGGGTATTACAATGAGCAGTTCTTC.

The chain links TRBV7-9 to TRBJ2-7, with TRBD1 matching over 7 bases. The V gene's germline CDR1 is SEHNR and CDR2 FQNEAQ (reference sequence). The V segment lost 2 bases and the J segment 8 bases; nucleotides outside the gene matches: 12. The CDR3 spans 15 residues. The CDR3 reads CASSLFRGQAPQQYF. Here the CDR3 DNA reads TGTGCCAGCAGCTTATTTAGAGGACAGGCCCCTCAGCAGTACTTC.

The CDR3 DNA reads as TGTGCCAGCAGCTTGATGCCCCGTCCCTACGAGCAGTTCTTC. It is translated as CASSLMPRPYEQFF. This chain links TRBV5-7 with TRBJ2-7; D remains unclear. The J call could be wrong; TRBJ2-1 is a better fit for the DNA end. TRBV5-7 is an ORF for which the function is uncertain. The CDR3 runs 14 residues.

The CDR3 sequence is CASSYPRTGLNTEAFF. In DNA, the CDR3 is TGTGCCAGCAGTTACCCAAGGACAGGGCTGAACACTGAAGCTTTCTTT. This chain connects TRBV6-2 or TRBV6-3 to TRBJ1-1, with 8 bases aligning to TRBD1. J lost 0 bases, V lost 2 bases, and 5 bases had no gene match. Germline CDR1 reads MNHEY; CDR2 reads SVGEGT. The CDR3 is 16 amino acids.

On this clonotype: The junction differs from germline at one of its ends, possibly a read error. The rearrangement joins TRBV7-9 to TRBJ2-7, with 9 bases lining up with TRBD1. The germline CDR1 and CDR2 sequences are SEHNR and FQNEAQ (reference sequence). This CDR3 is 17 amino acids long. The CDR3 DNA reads TGTGCCAGCAGCTTTAGACCGGGACAGGGTGAAGTGGACGAGCGGTACTTC. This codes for CASSFRPGQGEVDERYF.

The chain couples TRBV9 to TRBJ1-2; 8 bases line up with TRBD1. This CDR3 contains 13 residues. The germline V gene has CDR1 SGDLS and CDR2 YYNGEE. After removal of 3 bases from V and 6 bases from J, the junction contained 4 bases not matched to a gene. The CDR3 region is CASSDRTGHGYTF. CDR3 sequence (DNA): TGTGCCAGCAGCGATCGGACAGGGCATGGCTACACCTTC.

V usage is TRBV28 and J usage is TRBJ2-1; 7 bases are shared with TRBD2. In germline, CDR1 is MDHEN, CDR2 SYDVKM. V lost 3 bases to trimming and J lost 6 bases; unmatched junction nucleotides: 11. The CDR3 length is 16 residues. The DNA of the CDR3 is TGTGCCAGCAGTTTCTTATTAGCGGGCGGTTGCAATGAGCAGTTCTTC. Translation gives CASSFLLAGGCNEQFF.

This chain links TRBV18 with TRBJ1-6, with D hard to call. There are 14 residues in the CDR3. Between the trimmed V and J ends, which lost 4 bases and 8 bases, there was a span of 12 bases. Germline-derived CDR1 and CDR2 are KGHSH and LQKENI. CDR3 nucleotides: TGTGCCAGCTCACAGGTGATCGTCGATTCACCCCTCCACTTT. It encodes CASSQVIVDSPLHF.

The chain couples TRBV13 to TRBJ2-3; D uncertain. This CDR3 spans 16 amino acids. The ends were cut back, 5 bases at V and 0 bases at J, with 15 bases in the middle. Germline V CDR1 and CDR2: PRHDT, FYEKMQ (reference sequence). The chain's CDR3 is CASSLLLGSSTDTQYF. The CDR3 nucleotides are TGTGCCAGCAGCCTACTCCTGGGCTCTAGCACAGATACGCAGTATTTT.

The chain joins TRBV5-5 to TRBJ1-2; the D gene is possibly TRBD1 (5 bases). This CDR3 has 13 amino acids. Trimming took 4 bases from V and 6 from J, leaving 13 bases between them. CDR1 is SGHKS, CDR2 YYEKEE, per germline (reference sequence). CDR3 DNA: TGTGCCAGCAGCCTCGCAACGGACAATGGCTACACCTTC. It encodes CASSLATDNGYTF.

CDR3 amino acids: CASSPAGIMNTEAFF. The CDR3 nucleotides read TGTGCCAGCAGCCCCGCGGGGATTATGAACACTGAAGCTTTCTTT. The rearrangement joins TRBV7-2 to TRBJ1-1; D remains unclear. CDR3 length: 15 amino acids. Germline loops: CDR1 SGHTA, CDR2 FQGNSA. V was cut by 5 bases and J by 0 bases, with 13 bases left in between. The full variable domain, completed using reference TRBV7-2 and TRBJ1-1, is GAGVSQSPSNKVTEKGKDVELRCDPISGHTALYWYRQSLGQGLEFLIYFQGNSAPDKSGLPSDRFSAERTGGSVSTLTIQRTQQEDSAVYLCASSPAGIMNTEAFFGQGTRLTVV.

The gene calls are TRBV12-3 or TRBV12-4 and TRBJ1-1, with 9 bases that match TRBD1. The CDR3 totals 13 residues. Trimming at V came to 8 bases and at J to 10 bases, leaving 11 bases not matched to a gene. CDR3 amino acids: CASGTQGAVGAFF. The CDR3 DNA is TGTGCCAGCGGAACACAGGGGGCGGTGGGAGCTTTCTTT.

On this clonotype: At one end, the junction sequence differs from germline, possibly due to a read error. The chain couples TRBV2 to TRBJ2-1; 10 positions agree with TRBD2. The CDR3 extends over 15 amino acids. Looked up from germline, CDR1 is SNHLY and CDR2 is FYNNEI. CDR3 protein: CASSERTSGDNERFF. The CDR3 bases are TGTGCCAGCAGTGAAAGGACTAGCGGTGACAATGAGCGGTTCTTC.